Listed here is a single T cell receptor beta chain. The antigen remains unidentified. The data originate from a study of PD-1 blockade in mismatch repair-deficient tumors. The wider study: Patients had 12 mismatch repair-deficient cancer types, all previously treated and progressing.

All patients were mismatch repair deficient, assessed by either PCR or immunohistochemistry. Study-level results: After pembrolizumab, tumor-resident clones rose rapidly, then generally contracted before radiologic responses.

This CDR3 has 18 amino acids. Germline-derived CDR1 and CDR2 are LNHNV and YYDKDF (reference sequence). The ends lost 1 base at V and 4 bases at J; junction bases unmatched: 7. Some clones are missing from TCRdb's copy, which holds only in-frame ones; the method was immunoSEQ multiplex PCR. The table lists tens of thousands of clones, approximately 81% of them singletons. This TCR was recovered from an adult with mismatch repair-deficient cancer. The sample here was peripheral blood, taken roughly 21 weeks after starting pembrolizumab. V gene TRBV15 combines with J gene TRBJ2-2; 12 positions match TRBD2. The CDR3 region is CATSRASGRAGSTGELFF. In DNA form, the CDR3 reads TGTGCCACCAGCAGAGCTAGCGGGAGGGCCGGGAGCACCGGGGAGCTGTTTTTT. The whole variable domain, filled in from reference TRBV15 and TRBJ2-2, reads DAMVIQNPRYQVTQFGKPVTLSCSQTLNHNVMYWYQQKSSQAPKLLFHYYDKDFNNEADTPDNFQSRRPNTSFCFLDIRSPGLGDTAMYLCATSRASGRAGSTGELFFGEGSRLTVL.